This T cell receptor beta chain was sequenced during a study of OX40 agonist ivuxolimab in advanced cancers. Study background: The study reported partial responses in three patients: one hepatocellular carcinoma, two cutaneous melanoma.

The timepoints at which blood was sampled were baseline, cycle 4 day 1, and cycle 7 day 1. Study results and limitations: Both blood CD4+ and CD8+ T cells showed clonal growth by week 6 at 0.1 to 3.0 mg/kg.

As regards this clone: The antigen remains undetermined.

CDR3 length: 20 amino acids. CDR1 is MGHRA, CDR2 YSYEKL, per germline. V shed 2 bases and J 7 bases; nucleotides not matched to a gene: 14. Some clones are missing from TCRdb's copy, which holds only in-frame ones; the method was immunoSEQ multiplex PCR. Among tens of thousands of clones listed, roughly nine tenths were seen once. The chain employs TRBV4-1 and TRBJ2-1; 16 positions agree with TRBD2. The sequencing here drew on CD4+ or CD8+ T cells sorted from blood, taken in a trial of the OX40 agonist ivuxolimab. The TCR comes from an adult with an advanced solid tumor such as melanoma, head and neck, liver or kidney cancer. This chain's CDR3 is CASSQYPGTSGRALYNEQFF. The CDR3, as DNA: TGCGCCAGCAGCCAATACCCGGGGACTAGCGGGAGGGCCCTGTATAATGAGCAGTTCTTC.